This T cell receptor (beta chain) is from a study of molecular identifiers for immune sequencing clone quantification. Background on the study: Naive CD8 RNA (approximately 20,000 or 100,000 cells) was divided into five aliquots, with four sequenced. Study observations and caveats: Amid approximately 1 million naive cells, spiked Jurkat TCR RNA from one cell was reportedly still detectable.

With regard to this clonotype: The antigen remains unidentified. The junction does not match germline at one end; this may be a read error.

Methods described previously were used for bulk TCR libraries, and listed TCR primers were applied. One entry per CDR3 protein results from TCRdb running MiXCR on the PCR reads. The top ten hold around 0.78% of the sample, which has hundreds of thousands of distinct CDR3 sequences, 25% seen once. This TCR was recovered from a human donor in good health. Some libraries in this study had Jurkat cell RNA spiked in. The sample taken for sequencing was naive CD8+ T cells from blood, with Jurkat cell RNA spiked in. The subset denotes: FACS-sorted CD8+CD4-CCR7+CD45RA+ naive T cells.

The CDR3 nucleotides are TGCAGTGCTAGAGATTTTCAATGGGGAAAGAACACTGACGCTTTCTTT. Its translation is CSARDFQWGKNTDAFF. The chain is built from TRBV20-1 and TRBJ1-1; D not resolved. CDR1 DFQATT and CDR2 SNEGSKA come from the germline V gene (reference sequence). The CDR3 consists of 16 residues.